The subject of this entry is one T cell receptor beta chain. What it binds is unknown. This sample is part of a study of response to subunit inactivated influenza vaccine. General study findings and limits: The authors proposed limited new T cell recruitment per seasonal influenza vaccination.

TCRdb re-analysed the RT-PCR reads in MiXCR, keeping a single row per CDR3 protein. The sample includes almost 600,000 distinct CDR3 sequences, roughly 15% of them seen just once. CDR1 and CDR2 from the germline V gene are SGHRS and YFSETQ. V dropped 0 bases and J dropped 3 bases, with 10 bases sitting between them. This CDR3 is 15 amino acids long. Sequenced material: PBMCs from blood, taken 11 to 12 days after vaccination. The TCR was taken from a man aged 45 to 65 who received an inactivated influenza vaccine. V usage is TRBV5-1 and J usage is TRBJ1-5; weak D call: TRBD1 (5 bases). The CDR3 DNA is TGCGCCAGCAGCTTGGCGGGACGGATCAATCAGCCCCAGCATTTT. Translated, it gives CASSLAGRINQPQHF.